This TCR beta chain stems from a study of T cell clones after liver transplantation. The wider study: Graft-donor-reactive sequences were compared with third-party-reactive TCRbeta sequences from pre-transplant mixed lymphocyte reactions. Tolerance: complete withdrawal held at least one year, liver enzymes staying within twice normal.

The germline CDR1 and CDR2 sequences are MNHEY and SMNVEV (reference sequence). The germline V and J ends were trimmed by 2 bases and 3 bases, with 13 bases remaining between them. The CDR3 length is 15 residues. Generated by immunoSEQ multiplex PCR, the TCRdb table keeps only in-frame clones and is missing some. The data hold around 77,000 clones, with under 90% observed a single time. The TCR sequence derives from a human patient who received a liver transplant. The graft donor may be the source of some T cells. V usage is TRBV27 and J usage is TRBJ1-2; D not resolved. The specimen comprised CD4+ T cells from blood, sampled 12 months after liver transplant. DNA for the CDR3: TGTGCCAGCAGTTTAGGGGTGAGGCAAGACTATGGCTACACCTTC. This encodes CASSLGVRQDYGYTF.